These 2 T cell receptor beta chains share one sample of origin, sequenced in a study of blood T cells in healthy people across ages. Sample-barcoded 5' priming and a J-beta primer mix drove a second PCR of about 6 to 12 cycles. TCRdb independently ran MiXCR on the 5' RACE reads; one entry per CDR3 protein. The sample contains approximately 880,000 distinct CDR3 sequences, roughly 43% of which appear only once. The sample consisted of blood. Every receptor here comes from a man under 40 in good health.

The chain links TRBV20-1 to TRBJ2-1, with D maybe TRBD1 (5 bases). The CDR3 has 16 residues. Germline assignment: CDR1 DFQATT and CDR2 SNEGSKA (reference sequence). The V gene lost 8 bases and the J gene lost 4 bases, with 24 bases spanning the gap. For the CDR3, the DNA is TGCAGTCCGAACAATATCAAGCTTAGGGGTTACAATGAGCAGTTCTTC. Amino acid sequence: CSPNNIKLRGYNEQFF.

In regard to this clonotype: Germline and junction disagree at one end, which may indicate a read error. This chain uses TRBV2 with TRBJ2-3; 12 positions agree with TRBD2. The CDR3 runs to 16 residues. Germline V lookup: CDR1 SNHLY, CDR2 FYNNEI. CDR3 protein: CAGSTTSGGDTDTQYF. The CDR3 coding sequence is TGTGCCGGCAGCACGACTAGCGGGGGAGACACAGATACGCAGTATTTT.